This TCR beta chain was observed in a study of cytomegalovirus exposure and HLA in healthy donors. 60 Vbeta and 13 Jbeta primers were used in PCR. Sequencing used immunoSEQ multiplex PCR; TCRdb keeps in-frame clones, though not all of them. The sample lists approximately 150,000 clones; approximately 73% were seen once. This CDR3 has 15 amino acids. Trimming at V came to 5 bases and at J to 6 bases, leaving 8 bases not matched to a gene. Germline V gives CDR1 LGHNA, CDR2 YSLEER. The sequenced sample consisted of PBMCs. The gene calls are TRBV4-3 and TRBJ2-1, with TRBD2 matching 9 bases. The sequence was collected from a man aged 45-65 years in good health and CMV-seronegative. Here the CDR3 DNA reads TGCGCCAGCAGCAGACGGCGGGGGGGCCCCAATGAGCAGTTCTTC. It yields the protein CASSRRRGGPNEQFF.